A selection of T cell receptor beta chains follows, all from one sample in a study of regulatory T cells. Sequencing was performed with immunoSEQ multiplex PCR; in TCRdb, only in-frame clones are kept and a portion is missing. The table records some 38,000 clones, 75% to 90% of them present only once. The sequencing input was conventional CD4+ T cells sorted from blood. The receptors derive from a person aged 18 to 29 with CD3G deficiency. Both conserved end residues are part of each CDR3. The D gene is left open where the match is weak. A clone size is listed for some rows: how often the clone was seen (once, few, many), or a class if it is expanded.

v_gene	d_gene	j_gene	abundance	CDR3nt	CDR3aa
TRBV28	.	TRBJ1-2	.	TGTGCCAGCAGCACCGGGGGGAACGGCTACACCTTC	CASSTGGNGYTF
TRBV5-1	.	TRBJ2-7	.	TGCGCCAGCAGCTCCGAAGGGCGTAACGAGCAGTACTTC	CASSSEGRNEQYF
TRBV19	TRBD1	TRBJ2-3	.	TGTGCCAGTAGTATGGCGGGACAGGGCACAGATACGCAGTATTTT	CASSMAGQGTDTQYF
TRBV19	.	TRBJ2-3	few	TGTGCCAGTAGTCAGAATTACCGCACAGATACGCAGTATTTT	CASSQNYRTDTQYF
TRBV7-9	.	TRBJ2-1	.	TGTGCCAGCAGCTTGCAGGGCAGTCGGAATGAGCAGTTCTTC	CASSLQGSRNEQFF
TRBV19	.	TRBJ2-3	.	TGTGCCAGTAGTATAGAGCACACAGATACGCAGTATTTT	CASSIEHTDTQYF
TRBV28	.	TRBJ2-7	.	TGTGCCAGCAGTTTAAGATGGGACACCTACGAGCAGTACTTC	CASSLRWDTYEQYF
TRBV7-9	TRBD2	TRBJ2-3	.	TGTGCCAGCAGCTTGAGGGGACTAGAGCAATATTTT	CASSLRGLEQYF
TRBV6-6	.	TRBJ2-6	.	TGTGCCAGCAGTGCCGGGGAAGGGGCCAACGTCCTGACTTTC	CASSAGEGANVLTF
TRBV27	TRBD2	TRBJ2-6	.	TGTGCCAGCAGCCCTTTGCGGGGGGTAGGTTCCGGGGCCAACGTCCTGACTTTC	CASSPLRGVGSGANVLTF
TRBV6-6	.	TRBJ1-2	few	TGTGCCAGCACCACGGGGACTTCTACTTATGGCTACACCTTC	CASTTGTSTYGYTF
TRBV7-9	.	TRBJ2-1	.	TGTGCCAGCAGCTACGAAGCCACTGAGCAGTTCTTC	CASSYEATEQFF
TRBV21-1	.	TRBJ1-5	.	TGTGCCAGCAGCAAACTTGCTCAGCCCCAGCATTTT	CASSKLAQPQHF
TRBV28	.	TRBJ1-5	.	TGTGCCAGCAGTTCCTTGGGTCAGCCCCAGCATTTT	CASSSLGQPQHF
TRBV7-9	.	TRBJ1-1	.	TGTGCCAGCAGCCCGGGAGCGGGAGTTGAAGCTTTCTTT	CASSPGAGVEAFF
TRBV27	.	TRBJ1-4	.	TGTGCCAGCAGTTCCCGGTCGGGTGAAAAACTGTTTTTT	CASSSRSGEKLFF
TRBV10-2	.	TRBJ1-2	.	TGCGCCAGCGCTAGGGGCAGGGAGGTCGGCTACACCTTC	CASARGREVGYTF
TRBV7-2	.	TRBJ1-2	once	TGTGCCAGCAGCTTTTCGGGGGCGCAGGGTGGCTACACCTTC	CASSFSGAQGGYTF
TRBV10-3	.	TRBJ2-7	.	TGTGCCATCAGTGACCTACTGGGAGATGAGCAGTACTTC	CAISDLLGDEQYF
TRBV19	.	TRBJ2-1	few	TGTGCCAGTAGTATTAAAGTAGCAGCCATCCCCCATGAGCAGTTCTTC	CASSIKVAAIPHEQFF
TRBV28	.	TRBJ1-5	once	TGTGCCAGCAGTTTTATGGGTAAGGGCAATCAGCCCCAGCATTTT	CASSFMGKGNQPQHF
TRBV7-2	.	TRBJ2-2	once	TGTGCCAGCAGCGTAACAGGTTACACCGGGGAGCTGTTTTTT	CASSVTGYTGELFF
TRBV6-6	TRBD1	TRBJ2-7	.	TGTGCCAGCAGTTACGGGGGACAGGGTAGTTACGAGCAGTACTTC	CASSYGGQGSYEQYF
TRBV28	.	TRBJ1-2	.	TGTGCCAGCAGACAGGGAAGCTACGGCTACACCTTC	CASRQGSYGYTF
TRBV13	.	TRBJ2-7	.	TGTGCCAGCAGCTTAGGCCAGGGATACGAGCAGTACTTC	CASSLGQGYEQYF
TRBV28	.	TRBJ2-7	once	TGTGCCAGCAGCTCCCAGGGGAGGGCTAACTACGAGCAGTACTTC	CASSSQGRANYEQYF